This T cell receptor (beta chain) was found in a study of beta chain features in type 1 diabetes (dated by TCRdb to the late 2010s). Broadly, across the study: Patients and healthy donors did not differ in mean age, gender distribution, total cell number or subset yield. Whereas all 28 donors provided naive and central memory subsets, regulatory and stem cell-like memory subsets were isolated from just 8 patients and about eight healthy donors. A total of 107,917,701 sorted cells were examined across all samples, and RNA yield correlated strongly with the number of cells per subset. The study compared TCRB repertoires of sorted circulating CD4+ T cell subsets between recently diagnosed type 1 diabetes patients and matched healthy donors.

This clone was observed a few times. Its antigen remains unidentified. Per-nucleotide qualities are absent, and no much larger clonotype sits a single base away. A single peripheral blood draw of 90 to 150 mL on average was collected from each donor into heparinised tubes. Using a panel that included CD45RO, CCR7, CD25, CD127, CD95 and CD27, naive, central memory, regulatory and stem cell-like memory CD4+ T cells were sorted on a BD FACSAria II. A purity above 95% was achieved for all sorted populations. Right away, PBMCs were isolated by Lymphoprep density gradient centrifugation and were stained directly, with no culture step. To minimize batch effects, samples were stained and sorted in pairs, one healthy donor with one patient per experiment. The entire isolated RNA was reverse transcribed using the High Capacity cDNA Reverse Transcription Kit, and thus expressed TCRB transcripts were sequenced. Naive, central memory and regulatory T cell samples underwent deep immunoSEQ sequencing, averaging roughly 3.4 million total reads per sample. After sorted cells were lysed in RLT buffer, RNA was extracted with DNase-treated RNeasy Micro or Mini kits, with the choice depending on cell number. To prevent cross-contamination, every cell subset was processed on its own, while patient and healthy donor samples were processed together. TCRB sequences were amplified from cDNA with the immunoSEQ multiplex PCR, producing 87-bp fragments spanning the CDR3 region. The amplicons were sequenced using the Illumina HiSeq platform. Under the source paper's analysis protocol: PCR bias was computationally corrected using synthetic template baselines, reads within Hamming distance 2 were collapsed, and singletons that could not be merged were discarded. Reads were aligned to IMGT to assign V, D and J genes, CDR3 length, and insertions or deletions at six rearrangement sites. Clonotype counts were normalized to sorted cell number within each subset before computing true diversity and Gini coefficients with the tcR R package. The overlap coefficient, calculated on TCRB nucleotide sequences, was used to quantify repertoire sharing. TCRdb holds this immuneACCESS table with in-frame rearrangements only. Some clones are missing; in checked studies, unresolved V genes explain under half, and the rest has no known cause. That table furnishes V, J and clone size, whereas the DNA furnished D and trimming. Present in this sample are around 290,000 clones, approximately 8.1% of which were seen just once. The leading ten clones occupy more than 0.8% of the sample.

Here is what the overall study found, with its caveats: Type 1 diabetes patients showed a moderate but significant shortening of TCRB CDR3 length in all four CD4+ subsets. Naive, central memory and regulatory TCRB repertoires appeared to be more similar among patients than among healthy donors. Because cDNA rather than genomic DNA was sequenced, highly expressing activated cells could have been over-represented, although no difference in activation and CD3 levels was found between groups. Only small numbers of individuals were included in the HLA sub-analyses, which left unresolved whether HLA type had any influence on TCRB rearrangement. PCR might favor shorter templates, but patient and control samples were amplified and corrected together, so any skew would affect both groups equally. At VDJ recombination sites, patients with type 1 diabetes made fewer insertions and deleted more nucleotides, a pattern implying thymic rearrangement abnormalities.

Via the germline V gene, CDR1 is SNHLY and CDR2 FYNNEI. Taken from cysteine to phenylalanine, the CDR3 has 17 residues. Kept here is only the CDR3 DNA, which spans 51 bases and is read in frame from base 1. Trimming accounts for 2 bases at V and 0 bases at J, while the number of junction bases matched to no gene is 4. Sequencing was performed on central memory CD4+ T cells from blood. This TCR was recovered from a young woman in good health. Rearrangement joined TRBV2 to TRBJ2-1, and TRBD2 aligns with 10 junction nucleotides. The CDR3 here reads CASSESSGSSSYNEQFF. Read as DNA, the sequence is TGTGCCAGCAGTGAATCTAGCGGGAGCTCCTCCTACAATGAGCAGTTCTTC.